This TCR beta chain was retrieved from a study of molecular identifiers for immune sequencing clone quantification. In TCRdb, the PCR reads were re-called with MiXCR into one record per CDR3 protein. There are some 100,000 distinct CDR3 sequences in the sample; roughly a third occur only once, and 4% to 4.5% lies in the top ten. This clonotype was counted a few times. The CDR3 contains 14 residues. CDR1 and CDR2 (germline): LGHDT, YNNKEL (reference sequence). Trimming took 8 bases from V and 4 from J, leaving 14 bases between them. The clonotype originates from a human donor in good health. Some libraries in this study had Jurkat cell RNA spiked in. V gene TRBV3-1 combines with J gene TRBJ2-2; tentative D call: TRBD1 (6 bases). The material sequenced was naive CD8+ T cells from blood, with Jurkat cell RNA spiked in. Subset in this sample: FACS-sorted CD8+CD4-CCR7+CD45RA+ naive T cells. The CDR3 DNA sequence: TGTGCCAGCCCAGGGGTTGCGAGCACCGGGGAGCTGTTTTTT. Translating it yields CASPGVASTGELFF.